The 15 T cell receptor beta chains below all came from one sample that was sequenced in a study of blood T cell repertoires in COVID-19. Sequencing used immunoSEQ multiplex PCR; TCRdb keeps in-frame clones, though not all of them. This sample yields about 220,000 clones, of which roughly four fifths are seen a single time; around 3.1% belongs to the top ten. Sequenced sample: peripheral blood. The receptors were gathered from a woman younger than 45 who had recovered from COVID-19.

The chain joins TRBV27 to TRBJ1-1, with a possible D match to TRBD1 (6 bases). Trimming pared 6 bases from V and 5 bases from J, leaving 16 bases between. The CDR3 totals 14 residues. Germline V gene lookup returns CDR1 MNHEY and CDR2 SMNVEV (reference sequence). This CDR3 reads CASSFAQGKTEAFF. CDR3 DNA sequence: TGTGCCAGCAGCTTCGCACAGGGAAAAACTGAAGCTTTCTTT.

The chain couples TRBV2 to TRBJ2-1; D is undetermined. The ends were cut back, 0 bases at V and 4 bases at J, with 13 bases in the middle. This CDR3 comprises 16 residues. The V gene's germline CDR1 is SNHLY and CDR2 FYNNEI. CDR3 loop: CASSEAHYPEYNEQFF. The CDR3 bases are TGTGCCAGCAGTGAAGCGCATTATCCGGAGTACAATGAGCAGTTCTTC.

V gene TRBV6-5 combines with J gene TRBJ1-1; D uncertain. CDR1 and CDR2 (germline): MNHEY, SVGAGI. Trimming took 8 bases from V and 4 from J, leaving 17 bases between them. The CDR3 extends over 14 amino acids. The CDR3 protein is CASLIKRFLTEAFF. The CDR3 coding sequence is TGTGCCAGCCTAATCAAGCGGTTTCTCACTGAAGCTTTCTTT.

The V gene is TRBV19, the J gene TRBJ1-1, with D possibly being TRBD1 (6 bases). This CDR3 is built from 15 residues. V lost 6 bases and J lost 0, with 14 bases in between. Per the germline V gene, CDR1 is LNHDA and CDR2 is SQIVND (reference sequence). Here the CDR3 DNA reads TGTGCCAGTAGCCGCAGGGGCCCAATGAACACTGAAGCTTTCTTT. It yields the protein CASSRRGPMNTEAFF.

This clone was found once. J is TRBJ1-3 and V is TRBV10-3; 11 bases are shared with TRBD1. Looked up from germline, CDR1 is ENHRY and CDR2 is SYGVKD. The CDR3 contains 15 residues. V trimming: 1 base; J trimming: 4 bases; junction bases outside the gene matches: 0. CDR3 loop: CAISEWTGGGNTIYF. In DNA form, the CDR3 reads TGTGCCATCAGTGAGTGGACAGGGGGCGGAAACACCATATATTTT.

V is TRBV9 and J is TRBJ1-3, with 7 bases fitting TRBD1. Germline V gene data show CDR1 as SGDLS and CDR2 as YYNGEE. Trimming cost V 4 bases and J 0 bases; bases outside gene matches: 4. This CDR3 comprises 15 residues. CDR3 nucleotide sequence: TGTGCCAGCAGCCGGGACAGCTTCTCTGGAAACACCATATATTTT. It encodes CASSRDSFSGNTIYF. The entire variable domain, with the rest obtained from reference TRBV9 and TRBJ1-3, is as follows: DSGVTQTPKHLITATGQRVTLRCSPRSGDLSVYWYQQSLDQGLQFLIQYYNGEERAKGNILERFSAQQFPDLHSELNLSSLELGDSALYFCASSRDSFSGNTIYFGEGSWLTVV.

In this sample, this clone turned up a few times. The V gene is TRBV19, the J gene TRBJ2-7, with D perhaps matching TRBD1 (6 bases). The germline V and J ends were trimmed by 6 bases and 3 bases, with 12 bases remaining between them. The CDR3 covers 13 residues. CDR1 and CDR2 from the germline V gene are LNHDA and SQIVND (reference sequence). DNA for the CDR3: TGTGCCAGTAGCCGCTCACAGGGCTACGAGCAGTACTTC. It is translated as CASSRSQGYEQYF.

The chain joins TRBV7-8 to TRBJ2-1, with D maybe TRBD2 (5 bases). The CDR3 runs 18 residues. The V gene's germline CDR1 is SGHVS and CDR2 FQNEAQ. The germline V and J ends were trimmed by 1 base and 0 bases, with 16 bases remaining between them. CDR3 coding DNA: TGTGCCAGCAGCTTAGGCCCCCTCAGAGGGAGCTCCTACAATGAGCAGTTCTTC. Translating gives CASSLGPLRGSSYNEQFF.

The chain carries TRBV19 and TRBJ1-5; a weak D match, TRBD1 (6 bases). With 5 bases removed from V and 6 bases from J, the gap between germline ends came to 14 bases. Germline V gene lookup returns CDR1 LNHDA and CDR2 SQIVND (reference sequence). The CDR3 consists of 14 residues. CDR3 DNA: TGTGCCAGTAGTTCACAGGGAGGGGGTCAGCCCCAGCATTTT. Its translation: CASSSQGGGQPQHF. The full variable domain, in which reference TRBV19 and TRBJ1-5 provide the parts outside the CDR3, is DGGITQSPKYLFRKEGQNVTLSCEQNLNHDAMYWYRQDPGQGLRLIYYSQIVNDFQKGDIAEGYSVSREKKESFPLTVTSAQKNPTAFYLCASSSQGGGQPQHFGDGTRLSIL.

The genes are TRBV20-1 and TRBJ2-7; 7 bases align to TRBD2. Unmatched junction bases numbered 10, after V lost 3 bases and J lost 2 bases. This CDR3 comprises 15 residues. Germline CDR1 DFQATT, CDR2 SNEGSKA (reference sequence). CDR3 DNA: TGCAGTGCTAGTACCGGCGGGAGAACTACCTACGAGCAGTACTTC. Translation gives CSASTGGRTTYEQYF.

This chain links TRBV4-1 with TRBJ2-2; no clear D gene. Germline V gene lookup returns CDR1 MGHRA and CDR2 YSYEKL. The CDR3 contains 15 residues. Trimming pared 3 bases from V and 7 bases from J, leaving 15 bases between. The CDR3 DNA reads TGCGCCAGCAGCCAGGAGAAGGCCCGCCGCGGGGAGCTGTTTTTT. Amino acid sequence: CASSQEKARRGELFF.

V is TRBV7-2 and J is TRBJ2-3, with 12 bases that match TRBD1. Germline V gene lookup returns CDR1 SGHTA and CDR2 FQGNSA. V was clipped by 1 base and J by 5 bases; unmatched bases: 7. The CDR3 has 17 amino acids. CDR3 in DNA: TGTGCCAGCAGCTTAGTGGGACAGGGGGCCCGCAGAGATACGCAGTATTTT. Protein: CASSLVGQGARRDTQYF.

The CDR3 spells CASSLIGGSNEKLFF. The CDR3 DNA reads TGTGCCAGCAGTTTAATTGGAGGGTCTAATGAAAAACTGTTTTTT. The chain joins TRBV28 to TRBJ1-4; D unclear. Between the trimmed V and J ends, which lost 2 bases and 3 bases, there was a span of 10 bases. Germline V lookup: CDR1 MDHEN, CDR2 SYDVKM. CDR3 length: 15 amino acids.

The CDR3 here is CASSPNKLAGQETQYF. In nucleotides, the CDR3 is TGTGCCAGCAGCCCAAACAAACTAGCGGGCCAAGAGACCCAGTACTTC. The chain is built from TRBV5-4 and TRBJ2-5, with 9 bases aligning to TRBD2. Losses at the gene ends were 4 bases for V and 1 base for J; bases not matched to a gene: 8. This CDR3 comprises 16 residues. Germline values: CDR1 SGHNT, CDR2 YYREEE (reference sequence). Complete variable domain (other parts from reference TRBV5-4 and TRBJ2-5): ETGVTQSPTHLIKTRGQQVTLRCSSQSGHNTVSWYQQALGQGPQFIFQYYREEENGRGNFPPRFSGLQFPNYSSELNVNALELDDSALYLCASSPNKLAGQETQYFGPGTRLLVL.

The genes are TRBV28 and TRBJ1-3; D possibly corresponds to TRBD1 (5 bases). With 4 bases removed from V and 0 bases from J, the gap between germline ends came to 16 bases. Per germline, CDR1 MDHEN and CDR2 SYDVKM. The CDR3 extends over 17 amino acids. DNA for the CDR3: TGTGCCAGCAGTTCCTACCTGGACACGATCTCTGGAAACACCATATATTTT. It is translated as CASSSYLDTISGNTIYF. Complete variable domain (other parts from reference TRBV28 and TRBJ1-3): DVKVTQSSRYLVKRTGEKVFLECVQDMDHENMFWYRQDPGLGLRLIYFSYDVKMKEKGDIPEGYSVSREKKERFSLILESASTNQTSMYLCASSSYLDTISGNTIYFGEGSWLTVV.